These T cell receptor beta chains were read from a single sample in a study of blood T cell repertoires in COVID-19. Measured with immunoSEQ multiplex PCR; TCRdb has only the in-frame clones, and not every one. The sample has under 400,000 clones; nearly 90% are singletons. Sequencing input: peripheral blood. Receptor source: a man aged 18 to 30 with active or convalescent COVID-19. Both conserved end residues are part of each CDR3. Fields, in order: CDR3 protein, CDR3 DNA, clone size, V gene, J gene, D gene. D genes are given only for firm matches. Size tells how often a clone was seen (once, few, many) or the class of an expanded clone, and some rows leave it out.

CDR3: CASSFKQNTEAFF; DNA: TGTGCCAGCAGCTTTAAGCAAAACACTGAAGCTTTCTTT; size: .; V: TRBV7-3; J: TRBJ1-1; D: .
CDR3: CASSLDSGRYYGYTF; DNA: TGTGCCAGCAGCTTAGATAGCGGACGCTACTATGGCTACACCTTC; size: .; V: TRBV7-2; J: TRBJ1-2; D: .
CDR3: CASSTTGDYGYTF; DNA: TGTGCCAGCAGTACGACAGGGGACTATGGCTACACCTTC; size: .; V: TRBV6-2/TRBV6-3; J: TRBJ1-2; D: TRBD1
CDR3: CASSLLGGGEQFF; DNA: TGTGCCAGCAGCCTGCTTGGGGGCGGCGAGCAGTTCTTC; size: .; V: TRBV3-1/TRBV3-2; J: TRBJ2-1; D: .
CDR3: CASSPGPGRTETEAFF; DNA: TGTGCCAGCTCACCAGGCCCCGGCAGGACAGAGACTGAAGCTTTCTTT; size: few; V: TRBV18; J: TRBJ1-1; D: .
CDR3: CASTVAGGNTGELFF; DNA: TGTGCCAGCACCGTAGCGGGGGGGAACACCGGGGAGCTGTTTTTT; size: .; V: TRBV6-5; J: TRBJ2-2; D: TRBD2
CDR3: CASSLARAGGTMAGELFF; DNA: TGTGCCAGCAGCTTAGCGCGAGCGGGGGGGACAATGGCCGGGGAGCTGTTTTTT; size: .; V: TRBV7-9; J: TRBJ2-2; D: TRBD2
CDR3: CASSFSFYNEQFF; DNA: TGTGCCAGCAGCTTCTCGTTCTACAATGAGCAGTTCTTC; size: .; V: TRBV11-2; J: TRBJ2-1; D: .
CDR3: CAISETERDSQQTQYF; DNA: TGTGCCATCAGTGAGACGGAACGGGACTCCCAACAGACCCAGTACTTC; size: .; V: TRBV10-3; J: TRBJ2-5; D: .
CDR3: CASSPETGIQETQYF; DNA: TGTGCCAGCAGCCCCGAGACAGGCATCCAAGAGACCCAGTACTTC; size: .; V: TRBV6-5; J: TRBJ2-5; D: .
CDR3: CASSLAGVYGYTF; DNA: TGCGCCAGCAGCTTGGCCGGTGTATATGGCTACACCTTC; size: once; V: TRBV5-1; J: TRBJ1-2; D: .
CDR3: CASSRDSSDGYTF; DNA: TGTGCCAGCAGTAGGGACAGTTCAGATGGCTACACCTTC; size: .; V: TRBV27; J: TRBJ1-2; D: TRBD1
CDR3: CATSDPGQGNYGYTF; DNA: TGTGCCACCAGTGACCCGGGACAGGGGAACTATGGCTACACCTTC; size: .; V: TRBV24-1; J: TRBJ1-2; D: TRBD1
CDR3: CASSPGTGGRSPLHF; DNA: TGTGCCAGTAGCCCCGGGACAGGGGGCCGTTCACCCCTCCACTTT; size: once; V: TRBV19; J: TRBJ1-6; D: TRBD1
CDR3: CASSFPRGTEAFF; DNA: TGTGCCAGCAGCTTCCCCCGCGGCACTGAAGCTTTCTTT; size: few; V: TRBV11-2; J: TRBJ1-1; D: .
CDR3: CASIGETGNTIYF; DNA: TGTGCCAGCATAGGGGAAACGGGAAACACCATATATTTT; size: .; V: TRBV28; J: TRBJ1-3; D: .
CDR3: CASSQAGDRETQYF; DNA: TGCGCCAGCAGCCAAGCAGGGGATCGAGAGACCCAGTACTTC; size: .; V: TRBV4-1; J: TRBJ2-5; D: .
CDR3: CASSGGARGTEAFF; DNA: TGTGCCAGCAGCGGGGGGGCCAGGGGGACTGAAGCTTTCTTT; size: .; V: TRBV28; J: TRBJ1-1; D: TRBD1
CDR3: CASSNLGGGEQYF; DNA: TGTGCCAGCTCAAACCTTGGGGGCGGGGAGCAGTACTTC; size: .; V: TRBV18; J: TRBJ2-7; D: .
CDR3: CASQTSGGAGTGELFF; DNA: TGTGCCAGCCAGACTAGCGGGGGGGCGGGCACCGGGGAGCTGTTTTTT; size: .; V: TRBV7-2; J: TRBJ2-2; D: TRBD2
CDR3: CACNHQGSEQYF; DNA: TGTGCCTGCAACCACCAGGGGTCCGAGCAGTACTTC; size: once; V: TRBV2; J: TRBJ2-7; D: .
CDR3: CASSQELAGEETQYF; DNA: TGTGCCAGCAGCCAAGAACTAGCGGGAGAAGAGACCCAGTACTTC; size: .; V: TRBV3-1/TRBV3-2; J: TRBJ2-5; D: TRBD2
CDR3: CASGSLPRHGYTF; DNA: TGTGCCAGCGGCAGCCTACCGAGGCATGGCTACACCTTC; size: .; V: TRBV6-5; J: TRBJ1-2; D: .
CDR3: CASSQGLGREKLFF; DNA: TGTGCCAGCAGCCAGGGGCTGGGACGGGAAAAACTGTTTTTT; size: .; V: TRBV2; J: TRBJ1-4; D: .
CDR3: CASSVELAGGSQYF; DNA: TGTGCCAGCAGCGTAGAACTAGCGGGGGGGTCGCAGTACTTC; size: .; V: TRBV9; J: TRBJ2-7; D: TRBD2
CDR3: CASSSWTSGSTGELFF; DNA: TGTGCCAGCAGTTCGTGGACTAGCGGGAGCACCGGGGAGCTGTTTTTT; size: few; V: TRBV6-2/TRBV6-3; J: TRBJ2-2; D: TRBD2